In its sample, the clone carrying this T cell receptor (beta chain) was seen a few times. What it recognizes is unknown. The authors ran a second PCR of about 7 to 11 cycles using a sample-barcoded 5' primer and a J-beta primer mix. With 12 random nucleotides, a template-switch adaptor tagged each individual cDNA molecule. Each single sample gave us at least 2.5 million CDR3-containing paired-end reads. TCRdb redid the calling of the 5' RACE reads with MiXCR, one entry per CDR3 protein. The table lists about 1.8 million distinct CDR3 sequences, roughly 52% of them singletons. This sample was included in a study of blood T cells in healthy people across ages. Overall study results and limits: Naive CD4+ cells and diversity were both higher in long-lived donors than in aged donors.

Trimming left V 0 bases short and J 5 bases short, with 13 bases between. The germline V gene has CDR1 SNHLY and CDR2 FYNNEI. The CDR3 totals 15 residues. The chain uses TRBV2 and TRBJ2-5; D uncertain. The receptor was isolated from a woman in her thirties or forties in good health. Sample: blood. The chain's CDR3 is CASSEALRSPETQYF. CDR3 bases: TGTGCCAGCAGTGAAGCGCTTCGGTCCCCTGAGACCCAGTACTTC.